The 17 T cell receptor beta chains reported below all come from one sample, sequenced in a study of cytomegalovirus exposure and HLA in healthy donors. With 60 Vbeta and 13 Jbeta primers, the PCR was carried out. Method: immunoSEQ multiplex PCR; TCRdb's copy keeps in-frame clones and lacks some. Here the sample spans around 110,000 clones, roughly a tenth being singletons. Source material: PBMCs. The receptors were gathered from a young man in good health and CMV-seronegative.

This clone was found a few times. V and J are TRBV27 and TRBJ1-4, with D possibly being TRBD1 (5 bases). CDR3 length: 14 residues. Germline values: CDR1 MNHEY, CDR2 SMNVEV (reference sequence). Trimming pared 4 bases from V and 4 bases from J, leaving 10 bases between. CDR3 DNA sequence: TGTGCCAGCAGTTCCCGACAGCTTAATGAAAAACTGTTTTTT. Encoded protein: CASSSRQLNEKLFF.

This clone was detected a few times. The CDR3 nucleotides are TGCAGCGTTGGTGAGGGGGATAATTCACCCCTCCACTTT. Protein: CSVGEGDNSPLHF. The chain combines TRBV29-1 with TRBJ1-6; D might be TRBD1 (6 bases). Trimming took off 4 bases at V and 5 bases at J, with 9 bases between the two ends. The CDR3 extends over 13 amino acids. The germline gives CDR1 SQVTM, CDR2 ANQGSEA.

The chain joins TRBV18 to TRBJ1-2; TRBD1 agrees at 7 bases. Trimming removed 1 base from V and 4 bases from J; junction bases left unmatched: 3. The CDR3 covers 14 residues. Germline V gene lookup returns CDR1 KGHSH and CDR2 LQKENI. The CDR3 coding sequence is TGTGCCAGCTCACCACAGGGGGCGAGCTATGGCTACACCTTC. Translated, it gives CASSPQGASYGYTF.

This clone appeared a few times. The genes are TRBV18 and TRBJ2-7; tentatively, D is TRBD2 (6 bases). The CDR3 spans 15 residues. Germline CDR1 is KGHSH and CDR2 is LQKENI. V was trimmed by 3 bases and J by 4 bases, leaving 16 bases between them. Here the CDR3 DNA reads TGTGCCAGCTCACCTACCCCGGGAGACACTTACGAGCAGTACTTC. This sequence encodes CASSPTPGDTYEQYF.

In its sample, this clone was seen a few times. The chain joins TRBV4-1 to TRBJ2-7, with 12 bases matching TRBD2. Germline trimming cut 0 bases from V and 6 bases from J; bases unmatched to any gene: 18. The CDR3 runs 20 residues. Germline loops: CDR1 MGHRA, CDR2 YSYEKL. Here the CDR3 DNA reads TGCGCCAGCAGCCAAGATTCAAGGCTAGCGGGGGGGCAGGTGCCCGGCGAGCAGTACTTC. It encodes CASSQDSRLAGGQVPGEQYF.

The chain couples TRBV28 to TRBJ1-1; 10 nucleotides align to TRBD1. CDR1 is MDHEN, CDR2 SYDVKM, per germline. The V and J ends lost 5 bases and 5 bases, in that order; junction bases with no gene match: 8. The CDR3 loop spans 15 amino acids. As DNA, the CDR3 is TGTGCCAGCAGTCCCCGCGGACAGGGGGGGACTGAAGCTTTCTTT. This gives the protein CASSPRGQGGTEAFF.

This clone was observed a few times. This chain connects TRBV29-1 to TRBJ1-2; a weak D match, TRBD1 (6 bases). Germline V lookup: CDR1 SQVTM, CDR2 ANQGSEA. Trimming took off 0 bases at V and 4 bases at J, with 15 bases between the two ends. The CDR3 consists of 15 residues. The CDR3 DNA follows: TGCAGCGTTGAAGATTTGGCAGGGGCGGGCTATGGCTACACCTTC. Amino acid sequence: CSVEDLAGAGYGYTF.

This clone was picked up a small number of times. The V gene is TRBV6-6, the J gene TRBJ2-2, with 13 bases that match TRBD2. There are 15 residues in the CDR3. With V trimmed by 8 bases and J by 5 bases, 5 bases remained unmatched. Germline lookup yields CDR1 MNHNY and CDR2 SVGAGI (reference sequence). The CDR3 region has the DNA TGTGCCAGCGGTGGACTAGCGGGAGATACCGGGGAGCTGTTTTTT. Translated, it gives CASGGLAGDTGELFF.

The J gene is TRBJ1-1, the V gene TRBV6-1; 9 nucleotides align to TRBD1. Germline loops: CDR1 MNHNS, CDR2 SASEGT. The CDR3 contains 15 residues. V trimming: 8 bases; J trimming: 2 bases; junction bases outside the gene matches: 9. The CDR3 protein is CASDAPGQGNTEAFF. The CDR3 bases are TGTGCCAGCGACGCGCCGGGACAGGGAAACACTGAAGCTTTCTTT.

Only a few counts were recorded for this clone. This chain connects TRBV6-5 to TRBJ1-2, with 7 bases fitting TRBD1. Germline CDR1 MNHEY, CDR2 SVGAGI. The J segment lost 2 bases and the V segment lost 0 bases, leaving 3 bases of the junction unmatched. This CDR3 is built from 15 residues. The DNA of the CDR3 is TGTGCCAGCAGTTACTCGGAGGGGGCCAACTATGGCTACACCTTC. This codes for CASSYSEGANYGYTF.

A note on this clone: The junction differs from germline at one of its ends, possibly a read error. The chain uses TRBV7-2 and TRBJ1-1; 7 bases line up with TRBD1. Per the germline V gene, CDR1 is SGHTA and CDR2 is FQGNSA. The CDR3 loop spans 14 amino acids. Here the CDR3 reads CASSATGVNPEAFF. The DNA of the CDR3 is TGTGCCAGCAGCGCCACAGGGGTGAACCCTGAAGCTTTCTTT.

CDR3 amino acids: CASSLNTNTEAFF. The CDR3 DNA is TGTGCCAGCAGCCTGAACACGAACACTGAAGCTTTCTTT. The chain employs TRBV6-6 and TRBJ1-1, with D unclear. Trimming took 6 bases from V and 1 from J, leaving 9 bases between them. CDR1 MNHNY and CDR2 SVGAGI come from the germline V gene (reference sequence). The CDR3 is made up of 13 amino acids.

In its sample, this clone was seen a few times. This rearrangement joins TRBV9 to TRBJ2-1, with D perhaps TRBD1 (5 bases). Deletions cut 0 bases from V and 7 bases from J, with 11 bases between. The CDR3 totals 14 residues. Germline lookup yields CDR1 SGDLS and CDR2 YYNGEE. The CDR3 loop reads CASSVGAGRNEQFF. The CDR3, as DNA: TGTGCCAGCAGCGTAGGAGCAGGGCGGAATGAGCAGTTCTTC.

This clone was counted only a few times. The V and J genes are TRBV13 and TRBJ2-7; 7 bases match TRBD1. Germline values: CDR1 PRHDT, CDR2 FYEKMQ (reference sequence). The CDR3 length is 13 residues. V lost 5 bases and J lost 6; bases outside the gene matches: 7. CDR3: CASSGRQGGEQYF. The CDR3 nucleotides read TGTGCCAGCAGCGGAAGACAGGGTGGCGAGCAGTACTTC.

The gene calls are TRBV5-8 and TRBJ1-1; 7 positions match TRBD1. Germline trimming cut 0 bases from V and 3 bases from J; bases unmatched to any gene: 5. CDR1 and CDR2 (germline): SGHTS, YDEGEE. The CDR3 has 15 residues. CDR3 loop: CASSLGQGYHTEAFF. The CDR3 DNA sequence: TGTGCCAGCAGCTTGGGACAGGGTTATCACACTGAAGCTTTCTTT.

This chain links TRBV9 with TRBJ2-3; 12 bases agree with TRBD2. Per the germline V gene, CDR1 is SGDLS and CDR2 is YYNGEE. The CDR3 is 16 residues long. The junction had 7 bases not matched to a gene; V was cut back by 2 bases and J by 6 bases. The CDR3 reads CASSVTPSGGADTQYF. The CDR3 DNA reads as TGTGCCAGCAGCGTCACTCCTAGCGGGGGGGCGGATACGCAGTATTTT.

The V and J genes are TRBV5-6 and TRBJ1-2; the match to TRBD1 covers 9 bases. The CDR3 length is 15 residues. Trimming cost V 1 base and J 7 bases; bases outside gene matches: 8. The germline V gene encodes CDR1 SGHDT and CDR2 YYEEEE. The CDR3 here is CASSLWDRVISGYTF. As DNA, the CDR3 is TGTGCCAGCAGCTTGTGGGACAGGGTGATTTCTGGCTACACCTTC.